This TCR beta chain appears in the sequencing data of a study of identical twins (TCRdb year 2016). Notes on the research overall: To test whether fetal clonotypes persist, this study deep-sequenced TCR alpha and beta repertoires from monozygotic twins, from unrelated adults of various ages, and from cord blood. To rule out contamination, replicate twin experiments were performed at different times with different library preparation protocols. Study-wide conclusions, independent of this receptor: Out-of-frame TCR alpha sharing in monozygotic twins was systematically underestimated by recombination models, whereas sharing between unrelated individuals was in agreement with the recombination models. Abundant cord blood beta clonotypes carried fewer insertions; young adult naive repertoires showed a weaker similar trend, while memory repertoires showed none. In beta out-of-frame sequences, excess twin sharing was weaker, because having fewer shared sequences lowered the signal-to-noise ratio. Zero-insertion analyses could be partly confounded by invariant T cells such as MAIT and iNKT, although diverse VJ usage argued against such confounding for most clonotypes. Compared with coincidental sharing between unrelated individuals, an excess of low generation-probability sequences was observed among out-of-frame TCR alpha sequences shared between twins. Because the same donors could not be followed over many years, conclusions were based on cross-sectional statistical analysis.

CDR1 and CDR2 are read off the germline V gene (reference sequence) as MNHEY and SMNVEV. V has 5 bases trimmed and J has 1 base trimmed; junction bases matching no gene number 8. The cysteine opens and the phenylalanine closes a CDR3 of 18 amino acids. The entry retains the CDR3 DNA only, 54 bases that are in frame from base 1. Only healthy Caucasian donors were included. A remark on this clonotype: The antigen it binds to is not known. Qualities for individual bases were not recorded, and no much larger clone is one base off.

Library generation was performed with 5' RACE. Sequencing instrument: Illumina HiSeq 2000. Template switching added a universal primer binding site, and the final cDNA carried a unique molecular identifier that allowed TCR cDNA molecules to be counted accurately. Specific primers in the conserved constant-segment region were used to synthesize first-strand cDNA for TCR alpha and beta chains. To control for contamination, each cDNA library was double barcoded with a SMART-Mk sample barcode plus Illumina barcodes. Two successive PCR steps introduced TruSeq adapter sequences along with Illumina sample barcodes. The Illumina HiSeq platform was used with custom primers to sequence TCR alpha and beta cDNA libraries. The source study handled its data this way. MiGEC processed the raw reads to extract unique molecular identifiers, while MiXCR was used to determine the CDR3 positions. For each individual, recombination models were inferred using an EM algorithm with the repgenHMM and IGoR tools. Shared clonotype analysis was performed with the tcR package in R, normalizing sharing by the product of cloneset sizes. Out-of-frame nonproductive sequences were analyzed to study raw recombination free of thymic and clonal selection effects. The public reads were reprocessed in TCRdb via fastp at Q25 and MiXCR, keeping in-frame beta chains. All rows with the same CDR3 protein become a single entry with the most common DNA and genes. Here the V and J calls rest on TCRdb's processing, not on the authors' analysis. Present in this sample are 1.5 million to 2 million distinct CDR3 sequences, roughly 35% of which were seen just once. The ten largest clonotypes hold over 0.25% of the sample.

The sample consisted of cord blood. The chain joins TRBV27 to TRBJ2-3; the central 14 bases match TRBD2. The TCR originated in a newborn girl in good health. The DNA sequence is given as TGTGCCAGCAGTCCACGACTAGCGGGAGGGTTTGGCACAGATACGCAGTATTTT. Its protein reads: CASSPRLAGGFGTDTQYF.